This is a list of T cell receptor beta chains from one sample in a study of blood T cells in healthy people across ages. TCRdb recomputed calls from the 5' RACE reads with MiXCR, one row per CDR3 protein. The data contain about 730,000 distinct CDR3 sequences, more than 40% of them seen just once; the ten biggest clones take up approximately 22%. Sequencing was carried out using blood. Every receptor here comes from a woman aged 55-75 years in good health. CDR3s include the opening cysteine and the closing phenylalanine or tryptophan. Each record gives: D gene, J gene, V gene, clone size, CDR3 length, CDR3 DNA, CDR3 protein. D genes are given only for firm matches. Clone size, where shown, is once, few, many, or a class for clones that have expanded.

D: -
J: TRBJ2-1
V: TRBV4-2
size: -
length: 16
DNA: TGTGCCAGCAGCCAAGATCAATTCTCAGGCAGCAATGAGCAGTTCTTC
CDR3: CASSQDQFSGSNEQFF

D: -
J: TRBJ2-3
V: TRBV6-2/TRBV6-3
size: -
length: 13
DNA: TGTGCCAGCAGTCATCATCGTGGAGATACGCAGTATTTT
CDR3: CASSHHRGDTQYF

D: -
J: TRBJ2-3
V: TRBV29-1
size: -
length: 14
DNA: TGCAGCGTTGAGGAGATCGCGCCCGCAGATACGCAGTATTTT
CDR3: CSVEEIAPADTQYF

D: -
J: TRBJ1-4
V: TRBV20-1
size: -
length: 10
DNA: TGCAGTTTTGGAAAGGAAAAACTGTTTTTT
CDR3: CSFGKEKLFF

D: -
J: TRBJ2-2
V: TRBV27
size: few
length: 14
DNA: TGTGCCAGCAGACCGAGGGACGTAACCGGGGAGCTGTTTTTT
CDR3: CASRPRDVTGELFF

D: TRBD1
J: TRBJ2-3
V: TRBV12-3/TRBV12-4
size: -
length: 17
DNA: TGTGCCAGCAGTTTAGCTTCCGGGACAGGGGTCACAGATACGCAGTATTTT
CDR3: CASSLASGTGVTDTQYF

D: TRBD2
J: TRBJ2-7
V: TRBV6-5
size: -
length: 15
DNA: TGTGCCAGCAGGCCGCAAGCGGGAGATCTTTACGAGCAGTACTTC
CDR3: CASRPQAGDLYEQYF

D: -
J: TRBJ2-1
V: TRBV18
size: few
length: 15
DNA: TGTGCCAGCTCACCATTACTAGAATCCTACAATGAGCAGTTCTTC
CDR3: CASSPLLESYNEQFF

D: TRBD2
J: TRBJ2-5
V: TRBV20-1
size: -
length: 12
DNA: TGCAGTGCGATAGCGGGGGGGCAGACCCAGTACTTC
CDR3: CSAIAGGQTQYF

D: -
J: TRBJ2-5
V: TRBV5-6
size: few
length: 14
DNA: TGTGCCAGCAGCTTTCCTGGAATGAACAATGAGCAGTACTTC
CDR3: CASSFPGMNNEQYF

D: TRBD2
J: TRBJ2-2
V: TRBV7-3
size: once
length: 16
DNA: TGTGCCAGCAGCTTACGAGCGGGGGTCCTCTCCGGGGAGCTGTTTTTT
CDR3: CASSLRAGVLSGELFF

D: -
J: TRBJ2-7
V: TRBV3-1
size: -
length: 16
DNA: TGTGCCAGCAGCCAAGATCTGCTAGGGGGTATTTCCGAGCAGTACTTC
CDR3: CASSQDLLGGISEQYF

D: -
J: TRBJ2-3
V: TRBV9
size: few
length: 11
DNA: TGTGCCAGCAGCGACCTTCTAACGCAGTATTTT
CDR3: CASSDLLTQYF

D: -
J: TRBJ2-7
V: TRBV6-6
size: -
length: 16
DNA: TGTGCCAGCAGTTACGGTACTGGTCCTGGGGTCTACGAGCAGTACTTC
CDR3: CASSYGTGPGVYEQYF

D: TRBD1
J: TRBJ1-2
V: TRBV10-2
size: few
length: 14
DNA: TGCGCCAGCAGTGAGTCGAAAACAGGGGATGGCTACACCTTC
CDR3: CASSESKTGDGYTF

D: -
J: TRBJ2-7
V: TRBV20-1
size: many
length: 12
DNA: TGCAGTGCTGGCCAGTCTTACTACGAGCAGTACTTC
CDR3: CSAGQSYYEQYF

D: TRBD1
J: TRBJ2-7
V: TRBV24-1
size: few
length: 13
DNA: TGTGCCACCAGGAACCGGGACAGGGACGAGCAGTACTTC
CDR3: CATRNRDRDEQYF

D: TRBD1
J: TRBJ2-3
V: TRBV5-1
size: few
length: 15
DNA: TGCGCCAGCAGCGGGGGGACAGGTGGCACAGATACGCAGTATTTT
CDR3: CASSGGTGGTDTQYF

D: -
J: TRBJ2-7
V: TRBV20-1
size: few
length: 14
DNA: TGCAGTGCGGGAGATCAACGGACCTCCTACGAGCAGTACTTC
CDR3: CSAGDQRTSYEQYF

D: -
J: TRBJ2-1
V: TRBV28
size: few
length: 16
DNA: TGTGCCAGCAGTTTCTCGCGAGCTAGCTCTTACAATGAGCAGTTCTTC
CDR3: CASSFSRASSYNEQFF

D: TRBD2
J: TRBJ2-5
V: TRBV20-1
size: -
length: 15
DNA: TGCAGTGCCATAAAGGTGGGGTTAGCGGGAGAGACCCAGTACTTC
CDR3: CSAIKVGLAGETQYF

D: TRBD2
J: TRBJ2-1
V: TRBV20-1
size: many
length: 16
DNA: TGCAGTGCTAGAGAACTAGCGGGAGCTCCCTACAATGAGCAGTTCTTC
CDR3: CSARELAGAPYNEQFF

D: -
J: TRBJ2-3
V: TRBV20-1
size: -
length: 14
DNA: TGCAGTGCTAGAAGAGCGGACTTCACAGATACGCAGTATTTT
CDR3: CSARRADFTDTQYF

D: -
J: TRBJ1-4
V: TRBV3-1
size: -
length: 12
DNA: TGTGCCAGCAGCCACAACAATGAAAAACTGTTTTTT
CDR3: CASSHNNEKLFF